The sample holds one count of the clone carrying this TCR beta chain. Its specificity is unknown. One end of the junction fails to match germline, which may point to a read error. These data originate in a study of tumor-infiltrating lymphocytes in primary liver carcinoma. General study points: About 7.5-25% of top clones, no more, were shared by all five regions. Blood had a significantly lower top-250-clone fraction than tumors did (p = 0.039).

A primer matching the constant region was used to make TCR beta cDNA from around 460 ng of total RNA. Investigators got TCR beta libraries out of three nested multiplex PCR rounds, done with slightly modified ARM-PCR. PCR rounds one and two used TRBV1-TRBV30 forward primers with a C-beta reverse primer for around 9 cycles each. TCRdb redid the calling of the multiplex PCR reads with MiXCR, one entry per CDR3 protein. The table shows approximately 92,000 distinct CDR3 sequences, with around 63% occurring only once. This CDR3 comprises 18 residues. The germline gives CDR1 MNHEY, CDR2 SVGAGI. DNA and RNA were both co-extracted from 20-30 mg of bulk tissue that had not been sorted. Each tumor was sampled at four poles and its centre. Without exception, tumor samples held over 75% viable tumor cells.

The chain carries TRBV6-5 and TRBJ2-3; TRBD2 matches 10 bases. The source is a woman aged 55-69 years with primary liver carcinoma and hepatitis B virus infection. The sample taken for sequencing was liver tumor tissue from sampling region 5. Stated subset: tumor region T5, tumor centre. This CDR3 is CASSYQPGLAEAVDTQCF. CDR3 DNA sequence: TGTGCCAGCAGTTACCAGCCTGGACTAGCGGAAGCCGTAGATACGCAGTGTTTT.